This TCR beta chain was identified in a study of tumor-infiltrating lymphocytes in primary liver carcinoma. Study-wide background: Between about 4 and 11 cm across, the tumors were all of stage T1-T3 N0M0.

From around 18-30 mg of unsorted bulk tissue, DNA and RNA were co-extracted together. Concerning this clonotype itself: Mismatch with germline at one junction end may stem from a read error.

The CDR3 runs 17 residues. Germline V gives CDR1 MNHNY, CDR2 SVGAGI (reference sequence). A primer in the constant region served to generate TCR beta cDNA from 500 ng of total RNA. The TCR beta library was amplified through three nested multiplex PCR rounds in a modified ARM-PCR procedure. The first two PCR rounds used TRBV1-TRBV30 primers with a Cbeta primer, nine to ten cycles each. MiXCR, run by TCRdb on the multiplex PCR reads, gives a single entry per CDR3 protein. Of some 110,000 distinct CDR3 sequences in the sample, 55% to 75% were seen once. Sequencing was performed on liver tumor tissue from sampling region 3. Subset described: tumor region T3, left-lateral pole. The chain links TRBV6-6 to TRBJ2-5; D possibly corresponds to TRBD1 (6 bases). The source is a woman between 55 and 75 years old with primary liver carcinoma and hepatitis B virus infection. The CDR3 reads CASIYSVYRAPQETQYF. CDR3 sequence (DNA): TGTGCCAGCATTTACTCGGTTTACAGGGCTCCCCAAGAGACCCAGTACTTC.